Presented here are 6 T cell receptor beta chains from one specimen sequenced in a study of beta chain features in type 1 diabetes. Sequencing targeted expressed TCRB transcripts, as all isolated RNA had been reverse transcribed. Assay: immunoSEQ multiplex PCR; the TCRdb copy retains only in-frame clones and omits some. The sample holds hundreds of thousands of clones, around 13% seen once. Sequenced material: naive CD4+ T cells from blood. These receptors originate from a man younger than 35 in good health.

The rearrangement joins TRBV5-4 to TRBJ2-5; 7 nucleotides align to TRBD2. Germline trimming cut 4 bases from V and 1 base from J; bases unmatched to any gene: 7. This CDR3 has 15 residues. Germline CDR1 reads SGHNT; CDR2 reads YYREEE (reference sequence). The DNA of the CDR3 is TGTGCCAGCAGCCGATTCTCTAGCGGCCAAGAGACCCAGTACTTC. It encodes CASSRFSSGQETQYF.

The J gene is TRBJ1-5, the V gene TRBV30; 8 bases match TRBD1. J lost 7 bases, V lost 3 bases, and 8 bases had no gene match. This CDR3 comprises 14 residues. From germline, CDR1 is GTSNPN and CDR2 SVGIG (reference sequence). The CDR3 region has the DNA TGTGCCTGGAGCCATCCAGGGGGCGGGCAGCCCCAGCATTTT. It encodes CAWSHPGGGQPQHF.

This clone was recorded a few times. The CDR3 loop reads CASSVDSLYNEQFF. CDR3 in DNA: TGTGCCAGCAGCGTAGACAGCCTATACAATGAGCAGTTCTTC. This sequence joins TRBV7-3 and TRBJ2-1; tentative D call: TRBD1 (5 bases). CDR3 length equals 14 residues. Deletions cut 5 bases from V and 4 bases from J, with 12 bases between. From germline, CDR1 is SGHTA and CDR2 FQGTGA.

This clone was seen only a few times. The chain employs TRBV7-9 and TRBJ2-1, with 11 bases aligning to TRBD1. This CDR3 is built from 15 residues. The V gene end was trimmed by 5 bases and the J gene end by 7 bases; junction bases not matched to a gene: 7. The germline V gene has CDR1 SEHNR and CDR2 FQNEAQ (reference sequence). The CDR3 DNA is TGTGCCAGCAGCCAAGGACAGGGGGCTAGAAATGAGCAGTTCTTC. As protein: CASSQGQGARNEQFF.

The chain links TRBV7-2 to TRBJ2-7; tentative D call: TRBD2 (5 bases). The CDR3 contains 13 residues. V was cut by 6 bases and J by 2 bases, with 11 bases left in between. From germline, CDR1 is SGHTA and CDR2 FQGNSA. The CDR3 nucleotides read TGTGCCAGCAGTTTCAGCGGAGCCTACGAGCAGTACTTC. This sequence encodes CASSFSGAYEQYF.

This clone has a handful of counts. V is TRBV7-9 and J is TRBJ2-3; tentatively, D is TRBD1 (6 bases). Trimming took off 5 bases at V and 4 bases at J, with 10 bases between the two ends. The CDR3 spans 13 residues. Per the germline V gene, CDR1 is SEHNR and CDR2 is FQNEAQ (reference sequence). CDR3 in amino acids: CASSLKGADTQYF. In nucleotides, the CDR3 is TGTGCCAGCAGCCTTAAGGGGGCAGATACGCAGTATTTT.